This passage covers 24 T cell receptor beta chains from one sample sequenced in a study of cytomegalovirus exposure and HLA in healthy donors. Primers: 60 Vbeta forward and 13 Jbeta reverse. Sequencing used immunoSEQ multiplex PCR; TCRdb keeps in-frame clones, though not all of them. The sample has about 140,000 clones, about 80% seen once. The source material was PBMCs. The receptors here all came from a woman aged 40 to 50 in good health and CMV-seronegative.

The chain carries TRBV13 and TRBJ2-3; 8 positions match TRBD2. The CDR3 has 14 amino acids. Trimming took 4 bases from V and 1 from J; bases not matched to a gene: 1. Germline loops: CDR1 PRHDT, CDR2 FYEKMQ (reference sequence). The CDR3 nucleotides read TGTGCCAGCAGCTCACTAGCGGGCACAGATACGCAGTATTTT. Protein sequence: CASSSLAGTDTQYF. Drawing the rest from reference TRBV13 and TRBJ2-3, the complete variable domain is AAGVIQSPRHLIKEKRETATLKCYPIPRHDTVYWYQQGPGQDPQFLISFYEKMQSDKGSIPDRFSAQQFSDYHSELNMSSLELGDSALYFCASSSLAGTDTQYFGPGTRLTVL.

The CDR3 region is CATADYSNQPQHF. In DNA, the CDR3 is TGTGCCACCGCAGATTATAGCAATCAGCCCCAGCATTTT. This chain links TRBV28 with TRBJ1-5; D gene uncertain. The CDR3 consists of 13 residues. The ends were cut back, 10 bases at V and 0 bases at J, with 10 bases in the middle. CDR1 is MDHEN and CDR2 is SYDVKM in the germline V gene.

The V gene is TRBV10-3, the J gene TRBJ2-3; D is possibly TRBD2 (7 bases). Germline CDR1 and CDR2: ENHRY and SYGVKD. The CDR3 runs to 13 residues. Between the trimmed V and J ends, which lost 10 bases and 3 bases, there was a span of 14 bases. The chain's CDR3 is CASEGGDTDTQYF. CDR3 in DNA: TGTGCCAGTGAAGGGGGGGATACAGATACGCAGTATTTT.

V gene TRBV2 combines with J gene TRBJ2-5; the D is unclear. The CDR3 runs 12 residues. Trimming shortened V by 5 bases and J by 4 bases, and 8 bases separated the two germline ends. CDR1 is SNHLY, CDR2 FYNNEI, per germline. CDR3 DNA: TGTGCCAGCAGTCTGCAGTCAGAGACCCAGTACTTC. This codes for CASSLQSETQYF.

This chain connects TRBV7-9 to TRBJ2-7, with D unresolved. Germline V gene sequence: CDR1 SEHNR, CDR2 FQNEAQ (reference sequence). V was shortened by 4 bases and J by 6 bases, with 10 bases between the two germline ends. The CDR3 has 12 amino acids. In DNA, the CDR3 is TGTGCCAGCAGCTCCCCAATCGGCGAGCAGTACTTC. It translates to CASSSPIGEQYF.

The CDR3 region has the DNA TGTGCCAGCAGCCTGGGACAGGGTAATCAGCCCCAGCATTTT. As protein: CASSLGQGNQPQHF. The rearrangement links TRBV2 to TRBJ1-5, with TRBD1 identical over 9 bases. The CDR3 is made up of 14 amino acids. The V segment lost 6 bases and the J segment 4 bases; nucleotides outside the gene matches: 4. In germline, CDR1 is SNHLY, CDR2 FYNNEI.

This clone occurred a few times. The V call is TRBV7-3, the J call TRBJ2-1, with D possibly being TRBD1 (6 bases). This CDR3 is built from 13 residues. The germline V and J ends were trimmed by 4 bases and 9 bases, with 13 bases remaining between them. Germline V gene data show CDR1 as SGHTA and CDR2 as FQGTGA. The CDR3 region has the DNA TGTGCCAGCAGCTCCGATGACAGGAGTGAGCAGTTCTTC. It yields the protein CASSSDDRSEQFF.

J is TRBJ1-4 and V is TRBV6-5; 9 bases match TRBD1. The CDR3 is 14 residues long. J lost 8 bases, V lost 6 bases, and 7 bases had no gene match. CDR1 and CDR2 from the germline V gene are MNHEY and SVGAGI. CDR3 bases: TGTGCCAGCAGGCTGCGGACAGGGGTCGAAAAACTGTTTTTT. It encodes CASRLRTGVEKLFF.

The chain's CDR3 is CATSLRFGEQFF. Written as DNA, the CDR3 is TGTGCCACCAGCCTACGCTTCGGTGAGCAGTTCTTC. The genes are TRBV15 and TRBJ2-1; no firm D call. Trimming pared 5 bases from V and 9 bases from J, leaving 11 bases between. The CDR3 is 12 amino acids. CDR1 LNHNV and CDR2 YYDKDF come from the germline V gene (reference sequence). The whole variable domain, filled in from reference TRBV15 and TRBJ2-1, reads DAMVIQNPRYQVTQFGKPVTLSCSQTLNHNVMYWYQQKSSQAPKLLFHYYDKDFNNEADTPDNFQSRRPNTSFCFLDIRSPGLGDTAMYLCATSLRFGEQFFGPGTRLTVL.

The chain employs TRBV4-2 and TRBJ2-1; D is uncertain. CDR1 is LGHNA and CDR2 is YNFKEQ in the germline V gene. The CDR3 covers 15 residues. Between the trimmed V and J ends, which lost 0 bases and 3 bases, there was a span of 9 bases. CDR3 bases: TGTGCCAGCAGCCAAGATTGGCGGAACTACAATGAGCAGTTCTTC. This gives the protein CASSQDWRNYNEQFF.

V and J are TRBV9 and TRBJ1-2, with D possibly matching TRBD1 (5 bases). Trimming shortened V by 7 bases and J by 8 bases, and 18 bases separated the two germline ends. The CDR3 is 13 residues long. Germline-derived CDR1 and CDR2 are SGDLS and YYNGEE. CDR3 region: CASSGTLLAGYTF. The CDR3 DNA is TGTGCCAGCTCCGGGACTCTCCTTGCGGGCTACACCTTC.

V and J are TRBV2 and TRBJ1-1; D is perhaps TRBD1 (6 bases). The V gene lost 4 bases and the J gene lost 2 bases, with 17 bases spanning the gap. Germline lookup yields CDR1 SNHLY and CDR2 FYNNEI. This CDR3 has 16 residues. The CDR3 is CASSATGGRLNTEAFF. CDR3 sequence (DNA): TGTGCCAGCAGTGCCACGGGGGGCAGATTAAACACTGAAGCTTTCTTT.

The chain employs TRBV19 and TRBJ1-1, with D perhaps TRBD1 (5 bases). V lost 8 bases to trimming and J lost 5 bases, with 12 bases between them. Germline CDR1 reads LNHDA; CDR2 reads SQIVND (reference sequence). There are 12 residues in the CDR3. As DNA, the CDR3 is TGTGCCAGTTCGGACATTCAAACTGAAGCTTTCTTT. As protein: CASSDIQTEAFF.

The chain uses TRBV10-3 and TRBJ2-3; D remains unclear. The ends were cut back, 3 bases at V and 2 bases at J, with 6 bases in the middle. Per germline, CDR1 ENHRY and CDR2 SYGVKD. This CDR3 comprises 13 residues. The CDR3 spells CAISDRYTDTQYF. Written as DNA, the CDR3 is TGTGCCATCAGTGACAGGTACACAGATACGCAGTATTTT.

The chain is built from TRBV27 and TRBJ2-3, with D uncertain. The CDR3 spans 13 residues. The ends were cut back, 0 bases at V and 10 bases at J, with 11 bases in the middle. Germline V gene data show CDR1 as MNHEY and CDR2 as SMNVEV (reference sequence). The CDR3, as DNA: TGTGCCAGCAGTTTATCTGCAGATTTTCCGCAGTATTTT. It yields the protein CASSLSADFPQYF.

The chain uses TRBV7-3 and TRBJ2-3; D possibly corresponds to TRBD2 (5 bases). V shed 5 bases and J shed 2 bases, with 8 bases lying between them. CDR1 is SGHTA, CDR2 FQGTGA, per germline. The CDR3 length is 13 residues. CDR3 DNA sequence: TGTGCCAGCAGCCCCGGGGACACAGATACGCAGTATTTT. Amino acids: CASSPGDTDTQYF.

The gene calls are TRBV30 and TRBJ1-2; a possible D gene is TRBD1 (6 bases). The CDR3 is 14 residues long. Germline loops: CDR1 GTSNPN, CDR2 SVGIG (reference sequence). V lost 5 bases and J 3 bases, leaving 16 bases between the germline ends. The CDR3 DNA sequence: TGTGCCTGGGACGGGACACTACTTGACTATGGCTACACCTTC. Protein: CAWDGTLLDYGYTF.

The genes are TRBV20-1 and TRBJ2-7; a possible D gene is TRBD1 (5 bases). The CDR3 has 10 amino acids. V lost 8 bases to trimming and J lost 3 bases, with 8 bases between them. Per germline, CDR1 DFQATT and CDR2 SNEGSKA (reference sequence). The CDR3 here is CSSGIYEQYF. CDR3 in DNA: TGCAGTTCAGGGATCTACGAGCAGTACTTC.

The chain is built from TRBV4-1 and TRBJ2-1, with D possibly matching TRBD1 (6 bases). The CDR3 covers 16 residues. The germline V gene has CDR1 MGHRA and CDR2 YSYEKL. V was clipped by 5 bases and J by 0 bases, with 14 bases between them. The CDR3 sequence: CASSFGQSSSYNEQFF. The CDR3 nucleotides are TGCGCCAGCAGCTTCGGACAGTCGAGCTCCTACAATGAGCAGTTCTTC.

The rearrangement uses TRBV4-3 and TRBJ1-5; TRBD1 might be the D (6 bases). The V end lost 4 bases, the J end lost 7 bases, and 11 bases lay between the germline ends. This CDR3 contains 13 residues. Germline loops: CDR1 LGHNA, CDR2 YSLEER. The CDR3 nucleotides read TGCGCCAGCAGCCGACAGGTCCGCCAGCCCCAGCATTTT. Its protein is CASSRQVRQPQHF.

The CDR3 nucleotides read TGTGCCAGCCAGAGCACTAACACCTACGAGCAGTACTTC. This translates into CASQSTNTYEQYF. The rearrangement links TRBV6-5 to TRBJ2-7; D gene uncertain. The CDR3 contains 13 residues. CDR1 is MNHEY, CDR2 SVGAGI, per germline. Trimming took 8 bases from V and 2 from J, leaving 13 bases between them.

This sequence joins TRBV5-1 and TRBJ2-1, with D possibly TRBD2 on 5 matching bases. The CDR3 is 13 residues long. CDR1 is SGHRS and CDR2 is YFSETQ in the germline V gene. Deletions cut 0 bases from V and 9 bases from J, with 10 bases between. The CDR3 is CASSLAESGEQFF. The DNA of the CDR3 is TGCGCCAGCAGCTTGGCCGAAAGCGGTGAGCAGTTCTTC. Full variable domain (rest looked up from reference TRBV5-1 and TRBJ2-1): KAGVTQTPRYLIKTRGQQVTLSCSPISGHRSVSWYQQTPGQGLQFLFEYFSETQRNKGNFPGRFSGRQFSNSRSEMNVSTLELGDSALYLCASSLAESGEQFFGPGTRLTVL.

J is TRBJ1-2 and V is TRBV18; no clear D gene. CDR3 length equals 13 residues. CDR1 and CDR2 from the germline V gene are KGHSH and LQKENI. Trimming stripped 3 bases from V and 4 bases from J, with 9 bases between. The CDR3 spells CASSPETLYGYTF. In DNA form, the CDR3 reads TGTGCCAGCTCACCCGAGACACTCTATGGCTACACCTTC.

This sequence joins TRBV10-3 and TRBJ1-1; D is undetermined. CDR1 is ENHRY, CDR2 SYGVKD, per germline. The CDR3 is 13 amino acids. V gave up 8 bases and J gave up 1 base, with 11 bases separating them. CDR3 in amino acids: CAIGRERNTEAFF. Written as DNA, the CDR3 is TGTGCCATCGGACGGGAGAGGAACACTGAAGCTTTCTTT.